Following are 28 T cell receptor beta chains from one sample sequenced in a study of CD8+ T cells in alopecia areata. Treatment of the sample: oral pan-JAK inhibitor, 5-10 mg twice daily. Sequencing templates came from extracted RNA that was reverse transcribed into cDNA. Assay used: immunoSEQ multiplex PCR; TCRdb lists only in-frame clones, some missing. The data show approximately 210,000 clones, around 66% seen once. The source material was CD4+ T cells sorted from blood, sampled at week 4, from a patient treated with tofacitinib. The origin of the receptors is a human donor with alopecia areata.

In its sample, this clone was seen a few times. The chain recombines TRBV19 with TRBJ1-1; 8 positions agree with TRBD1. This CDR3 is built from 14 residues. Germline V gives CDR1 LNHDA, CDR2 SQIVND (reference sequence). The trim removed 3 bases at V and 11 bases at J, leaving 11 bases unmatched. The CDR3 reads CASSIGQGAIYAFF. DNA of the CDR3: TGTGCCAGTAGTATCGGGCAGGGGGCGATTTATGCTTTCTTT.

This chain links TRBV4-3 with TRBJ1-5; no definite D call. The CDR3 runs 13 residues. The germline CDR1 and CDR2 sequences are LGHNA and YSLEER. Trimming pared 3 bases from V and 4 bases from J, leaving 7 bases between. The CDR3 DNA sequence: TGCGCCAGCAGCCAGGGCAGTAATCAGCCCCAGCATTTT. This codes for CASSQGSNQPQHF.

J is TRBJ2-5 and V is TRBV7-2; D is possibly TRBD1 or TRBD2 (6 bases each). The CDR3 is 14 amino acids. V was trimmed by 5 bases and J by 5 bases, leaving 15 bases between them. The germline CDR1 and CDR2 sequences are SGHTA and FQGNSA. The CDR3 loop reads CASSPMGGGETQYF. DNA of the CDR3: TGTGCCAGCAGCCCCATGGGGGGCGGGGAGACCCAGTACTTC. Full variable domain (rest looked up from reference TRBV7-2 and TRBJ2-5): GAGVSQSPSNKVTEKGKDVELRCDPISGHTALYWYRQSLGQGLEFLIYFQGNSAPDKSGLPSDRFSAERTGGSVSTLTIQRTQQEDSAVYLCASSPMGGGETQYFGPGTRLLVL.

CDR3 sequence reads: CASSRSLGSTEAFF. CDR3 DNA sequence: TGTGCCAGCAGCCGAAGTCTAGGATCGACTGAAGCTTTCTTT. The chain has TRBV14 and TRBJ1-1; D is ambiguous. V lost 4 bases, J lost 5 bases, and 14 bases lay in between. The CDR3 runs 14 residues. Germline V CDR1 and CDR2: SGHDN, FVKESK.

This clone was seen a handful of times. J is TRBJ2-3 and V is TRBV5-6; perhaps TRBD2 as D (5 bases). The length of the CDR3 is 17 residues. V was clipped by 0 bases and J by 3 bases, with 17 bases between them. Germline values: CDR1 SGHDT, CDR2 YYEEEE. The CDR3: CASSLAAGPRRTDTQYF. The CDR3 DNA reads as TGTGCCAGCAGCTTGGCCGCGGGCCCAAGAAGGACAGATACGCAGTATTTT.

The chain joins TRBV29-1 to TRBJ2-5, with TRBD2 as a possible D gene (6 bases). V lost 6 bases and J lost 5, with 13 bases in between. The CDR3 is 12 residues long. CDR1 is SQVTM, CDR2 ANQGSEA, per germline. The CDR3 region has the DNA TGCAGCGTCGAGGTCCGGGGGGAGACCCAGTACTTC. This encodes CSVEVRGETQYF.

Only a few counts were recorded for this clone. V usage is TRBV29-1 and J usage is TRBJ2-4; D remains unclear. Germline V gene data show CDR1 as SQVTM and CDR2 as ANQGSEA. CDR3 length equals 15 residues. Trimming left V 5 bases short and J 3 bases short, with 17 bases between. This CDR3 reads CSVSGLTYGKNIQYF. CDR3 sequence (DNA): TGCAGCGTTTCGGGTCTCACCTATGGCAAAAACATTCAGTACTTC.

The CDR3 sequence: CASSGGQSNQPQHF. In nucleotides, the CDR3 is TGCGCCAGCAGTGGGGGACAGTCTAATCAGCCCCAGCATTTT. The chain carries TRBV23-1 and TRBJ1-5; 7 bases map to TRBD1. TRBV23-1 is labeled an ORF, and its function is uncertain. V gave up 5 bases and J gave up 4 bases; unmatched junction bases: 5. The CDR3 runs 14 residues.

The gene calls are TRBV6-5 and TRBJ2-7; no clear D gene. CDR1 and CDR2 (germline): MNHEY, SVGAGI. Between the trimmed V and J ends, which lost 3 bases and 4 bases, there was a span of 10 bases. The CDR3 consists of 13 residues. CDR3 DNA sequence: TGTGCCAGCAGTTATTCTTATGGGTACGAGCAGTACTTC. Amino acids: CASSYSYGYEQYF.

J is TRBJ1-4 and V is TRBV30; no clear D gene. Deletions cut 4 bases from V and 4 bases from J, with 10 bases between. The CDR3 has 13 amino acids. The germline V gene has CDR1 GTSNPN and CDR2 SVGIG (reference sequence). CDR3 nucleotide sequence: TGTGCCTGGACAAACAGCTTTAATGAAAAACTGTTTTTT. This gives the protein CAWTNSFNEKLFF.

V and J are TRBV29-1 and TRBJ1-4; 7 nucleotides match TRBD1. CDR1 SQVTM and CDR2 ANQGSEA come from the germline V gene. The CDR3 contains 13 residues. Trimming at V came to 5 bases and at J to 6 bases, leaving 6 bases not matched to a gene. CDR3 nucleotide sequence: TGCAGCGTTCGGGACAGTGCACATGAAAAACTGTTTTTT. It yields the protein CSVRDSAHEKLFF. Filled out from reference TRBV29-1 and TRBJ1-4, the complete variable domain reads SAVISQKPSRDICQRGTSLTIQCQVDSQVTMMFWYRQQPGQSLTLIATANQGSEATYESGFVIDKFPISRPNLTFSTLTVSNMSPEDSSIYLCSVRDSAHEKLFFGSGTQLSVL.

J is TRBJ2-5 and V is TRBV18; 7 bases map to TRBD1. V dropped 4 bases and J dropped 1; count of bases not matched to a gene: 6. CDR1 is KGHSH, CDR2 LQKENI, per germline. CDR3 length: 15 amino acids. CDR3 residues: CASSLATGIQETQYF. For the CDR3, the DNA is TGTGCCAGCTCACTCGCGACAGGGATCCAAGAGACCCAGTACTTC.

This clone was seen just once. This chain links TRBV7-2 with TRBJ2-3; TRBD1 aligns across 7 bases. The CDR3 is 15 amino acids. Germline loops: CDR1 SGHTA, CDR2 FQGNSA. The V gene end was trimmed by 1 base and the J gene end by 4 bases; junction bases not matched to a gene: 5. CDR3 nucleotide sequence: TGTGCCAGCAGCTTAGTCTGGCAGGGGGCAGATACGCAGTATTTT. Translation gives CASSLVWQGADTQYF.

This sequence joins TRBV11-2 and TRBJ1-4; D might be TRBD1 (6 bases). The CDR3 covers 18 residues. Trimming removed 5 bases from V and 10 bases from J, with 29 bases in between. Germline lookup yields CDR1 SGHAT and CDR2 FQNNGV. This CDR3 reads CASSETGYVAGARRKLFF. For the CDR3, the DNA is TGTGCCAGCAGCGAAACCGGCTATGTGGCAGGGGCACGGAGAAAACTGTTTTTT.

CDR3 sequence (DNA): TGCAGCGTTCGTATAGGGGGGCTTCAGCCCCAGCATTTT. Protein sequence: CSVRIGGLQPQHF. J is TRBJ1-5 and V is TRBV29-1, with D tentatively TRBD1 (6 bases). Trimming took off 5 bases at V and 6 bases at J, with 14 bases between the two ends. CDR1 SQVTM and CDR2 ANQGSEA come from the germline V gene. CDR3 length: 13 amino acids.

In nucleotides, the CDR3 is TGTGCCAGCAGCCTGACCACAGATACGCAGTATTTT. This sequence encodes CASSLTTDTQYF. The V gene is TRBV2, the J gene TRBJ2-3; D gene ambiguous. CDR3 size: 12 residues. Germline assignment: CDR1 SNHLY and CDR2 FYNNEI. The V end was cut by 6 bases, the J end by 2 bases, with 6 bases between.

The J gene is TRBJ1-1, the V gene TRBV7-3; TRBD1 matches 8 bases. V shed 4 bases, J shed 6 bases, and the junction held 4 bases outside the gene matches. Germline assignment: CDR1 SGHTA and CDR2 FQGTGA. The CDR3 has 13 amino acids. The CDR3 reads CASSSDRGAEAFF. The CDR3 DNA is TGTGCCAGCAGCTCCGACAGGGGCGCTGAAGCTTTCTTT.

V is TRBV20-1 and J is TRBJ1-6; the D is unclear. Per germline, CDR1 DFQATT and CDR2 SNEGSKA (reference sequence). CDR3 length: 11 amino acids. Trimming took off 3 bases at V and 18 bases at J, with 15 bases between the two ends. The CDR3 region is CSARVRPKAHF. CDR3 coding DNA: TGCAGTGCTAGGGTTCGACCTAAGGCCCACTTT.

The chain uses TRBV6-4 and TRBJ2-5; D is perhaps TRBD1 or TRBD2 (5 bases each). Germline CDR1 MRHNA, CDR2 SNTAGT. Deletions cut 0 bases from V and 7 bases from J, with 9 bases between. The CDR3 loop spans 13 amino acids. The CDR3 region has the DNA TGTGCCAGCAGTGACTCGAACGGGGCGACCCAGTACTTC. Translation gives CASSDSNGATQYF.

The chain employs TRBV7-8 and TRBJ2-3; 8 bases line up with TRBD2. Germline assignment: CDR1 SGHVS and CDR2 FQNEAQ. This CDR3 contains 16 residues. Losses at the gene ends were 0 bases for V and 3 bases for J; bases not matched to a gene: 5. The CDR3 reads CASSLAGGGLTDTQYF. In DNA, the CDR3 is TGTGCCAGCAGCTTAGCAGGCGGGGGGTTGACAGATACGCAGTATTTT.

The J gene is TRBJ2-1, the V gene TRBV7-6; 8 bases fit TRBD1. The CDR3 length is 13 residues. Germline CDR1 and CDR2: SGHVS and FNYEAQ. The ends lost 7 bases at V and 9 bases at J; junction bases unmatched: 8. The CDR3 loop is CASTIQGDGEQFF. The CDR3 nucleotides read TGTGCCAGCACCATACAGGGGGATGGTGAGCAGTTCTTC.

This clone was seen more than once but under ten times. The gene calls are TRBV7-2 and TRBJ1-5, with D possibly matching TRBD1 (6 bases). This CDR3 is 14 amino acids long. Trimming shortened V by 2 bases and J by 9 bases, and 14 bases separated the two germline ends. Germline V gene lookup returns CDR1 SGHTA and CDR2 FQGNSA. CDR3 nucleotide sequence: TGTGCCAGCAGCTTAAACGGGGGGCAGGGGCCCCAGCATTTT. The encoded protein is CASSLNGGQGPQHF.

V usage is TRBV5-1 and J usage is TRBJ2-3; 9 bases are a match to TRBD2. The CDR3 has 16 residues. Germline V CDR1 and CDR2: SGHRS, YFSETQ. With 0 bases clipped from V and 5 bases from J, the junction kept 7 bases outside the gene matches. The CDR3 region is CASSLAPAGGVDTQYF. The DNA for the CDR3 is TGCGCCAGCAGCTTGGCCCCAGCGGGGGGCGTAGATACGCAGTATTTT.

CDR3 loop: CASAFPGARDEQFF. The DNA for the CDR3 is TGTGCCAGCGCCTTCCCAGGGGCGCGGGATGAGCAGTTCTTC. This sequence joins TRBV25-1 and TRBJ2-1; D might be TRBD1 (6 bases). Trimming removed 8 bases from V and 8 bases from J, with 19 bases in between. The CDR3 contains 14 residues. Germline CDR1 and CDR2: MGHDK and SYGVNS. The whole variable domain, filled in from reference TRBV25-1 and TRBJ2-1, reads EADIYQTPRYLVIGTGKKITLECSQTMGHDKMYWYQQDPGMELHLIHYSYGVNSTEKGDLSSESTVSRIRTEHFPLTLESARPSHTSQYLCASAFPGARDEQFFGPGTRLTVL.

V is TRBV11-2 and J is TRBJ2-7; D may match TRBD1 or TRBD2 (6 bases each). The V and J ends lost 5 bases and 7 bases respectively, with 12 bases between them. The CDR3 spans 12 residues. Germline CDR1 reads SGHAT; CDR2 reads FQNNGV. For the CDR3, the DNA is TGTGCCAGCAGCCCTGGGGGGCCAGAGCAGTACTTC. Translating it yields CASSPGGPEQYF.

This chain uses TRBV13 with TRBJ1-1, with no clear D. Germline V gives CDR1 PRHDT, CDR2 FYEKMQ (reference sequence). The germline V and J ends were trimmed by 8 bases and 10 bases, with 14 bases remaining between them. This CDR3 has 11 amino acids. In nucleotides, the CDR3 is TGTGCCAGCGCGCGTCAGAGTTTAGCTTTCTTT. As protein: CASARQSLAFF.

This chain joins TRBV27 and TRBJ1-6, with D maybe TRBD1 (5 bases). Germline V lookup: CDR1 MNHEY, CDR2 SMNVEV (reference sequence). The CDR3 contains 14 residues. The germline V and J ends were trimmed by 7 bases and 6 bases, with 13 bases remaining between them. The CDR3 region has the DNA TGTGCCAGCACAGGGCGTGGGACTAATTCACCCCTCCACTTT. Protein product: CASTGRGTNSPLHF.

This clone was found once. The genes are TRBV18 and TRBJ1-4, with 8 bases matching TRBD1. The CDR3 contains 17 residues. The germline V gene encodes CDR1 KGHSH and CDR2 LQKENI. J was trimmed by 1 base and V by 0 bases; bases with no gene match: 4. The DNA for the CDR3 is TGTGCCAGCTCACCACCAGGCAGGGGGCTAACTAATGAAAAACTGTTTTTT. Encoded protein: CASSPPGRGLTNEKLFF.